This TCR beta chain was sequenced in a study of blood T cell repertoires in COVID-19. Study details: Acute and convalescent COVID-19 specimens originated in the United States, Italy and Spain. Sources were T cells, B-cell-depleted T cells, or PBMCs; the material itself was cDNA or gDNA.

Original processing notes: Reference gene primer amplification yielded estimated nucleated cell counts. Sequenced by immunoSEQ multiplex PCR; TCRdb stores in-frame clones only, minus some. The V and J calls and clone size come from that table; D and trimming were worked out from the DNA. The sample carries about 50,000 clones, 86% recorded once. The sequenced material came from peripheral blood. This receptor was obtained from a man in his 60s with active or convalescent COVID-19.

The CDR3: CASSLIPGRGEKLFF. The CDR3 DNA is TGCGCCAGCAGCTTGATACCAGGGAGGGGAGAAAAACTGTTTTTT. V and J are TRBV5-1 and TRBJ1-4, with a weak D call TRBD1 (5 bases). The CDR3 extends over 15 amino acids. V lost 1 base and J 8 bases, leaving 15 bases between the germline ends. Germline-derived CDR1 and CDR2 are SGHRS and YFSETQ.